The 20 T cell receptor beta chains below come from one sample, sequenced in a study of blood T cells in healthy people across ages. Together with a sample-barcoded 5' primer, a J-beta primer mix was included in a second PCR lasting about 6 to 11 cycles. In TCRdb, the 5' RACE reads were re-called with MiXCR into one record per CDR3 protein. The repertoire includes hundreds of thousands of distinct CDR3 sequences, about 28% of them detected once, and around a sixth sits in the top ten. Sequencing was carried out using blood. These receptors all come from a woman at least 80 years old in good health.

This clonotype was seen many times. This chain links TRBV7-9 with TRBJ2-1; 7 bases fit TRBD2. The CDR3 length is 12 residues. V dropped 3 bases and J dropped 9; count of bases not matched to a gene: 2. Germline lookup yields CDR1 SEHNR and CDR2 FQNEAQ (reference sequence). This chain's CDR3 is CASSFPGGEQFF. The CDR3 bases are TGTGCCAGCAGCTTCCCGGGGGGTGAGCAGTTCTTC. Together with reference TRBV7-9 and TRBJ2-1, the CDR3 gives the full variable domain: DTGVSQNPRHKITKRGQNVTFRCDPISEHNRLYWYRQTLGQGPEFLTYFQNEAQLEKSRLLSDRFSAERPKGSFSTLEIQRTEQGDSAMYLCASSFPGGEQFFGPGTRLTVL.

This clonotype appeared many times. V gene TRBV15 combines with J gene TRBJ2-7; TRBD2 is a possible D gene (5 bases). The CDR3 has 17 residues. The ends were cut back, 3 bases at V and 0 bases at J, with 18 bases in the middle. Germline values: CDR1 LNHNV, CDR2 YYDKDF (reference sequence). The CDR3 DNA reads as TGTGCCACCAGCAGTGATGGGTCAGCGGATTACTCCTACGAGCAGTACTTC. Translation: CATSSDGSADYSYEQYF.

Only a few counts were recorded for this clonotype. The chain couples TRBV27 to TRBJ1-5; possibly TRBD1 for D (6 bases). Germline-derived CDR1 and CDR2 are MNHEY and SMNVEV (reference sequence). V was cut by 8 bases and J by 3 bases, with 14 bases left in between. The CDR3 is 14 amino acids. CDR3 nucleotide sequence: TGTGCCAGCGCCATAGGGGGATACAATCAGCCCCAGCATTTT. Its translation is CASAIGGYNQPQHF.

This chain uses TRBV19 with TRBJ2-7; perhaps TRBD2 as D (6 bases). The CDR3 runs to 23 residues. Germline V gives CDR1 LNHDA, CDR2 SQIVND (reference sequence). V gave up 3 bases and J gave up 0 bases, with 36 bases separating them. The CDR3 DNA follows: TGTGCCAGTAGTATGAGTGGGGGGACCCGGCAGGGCGCTCGTTACGGAGGCTCCTACGAGCAGTACTTC. Its protein is CASSMSGGTRQGARYGGSYEQYF.

In DNA form, the CDR3 reads TGTGCCAGCCTCGGACAGGGGAGCAATCAGCCCCAGCATTTT. Its translation is CASLGQGSNQPQHF. The V gene is TRBV2, the J gene TRBJ1-5; TRBD1 agrees at 9 bases. The CDR3 covers 14 residues. The V gene's germline CDR1 is SNHLY and CDR2 FYNNEI. The ends lost 8 bases at V and 1 base at J; junction bases unmatched: 3.

This clonotype was recorded at least ten times. The V call is TRBV20-1, the J call TRBJ2-1; D is possibly TRBD2 (7 bases). The CDR3 runs 15 residues. Germline assignment: CDR1 DFQATT and CDR2 SNEGSKA (reference sequence). V dropped 6 bases and J dropped 0 bases, with 15 bases sitting between them. CDR3 coding DNA: TGCAGTGCCGAGGGGGGGGGGAGCTCCTACAATGAGCAGTTCTTC. Protein product: CSAEGGGSSYNEQFF.

This clonotype was counted only a few times. V and J are TRBV20-1 and TRBJ2-5, with TRBD2 identical over 8 bases. With V trimmed by 3 bases and J by 5 bases, 2 bases remained unmatched. This CDR3 is built from 12 residues. Germline values: CDR1 DFQATT, CDR2 SNEGSKA (reference sequence). CDR3 nucleotide sequence: TGCAGTGCTAGGCGGGGGGAGGAGACCCAGTACTTC. This gives the protein CSARRGEETQYF.

This clonotype was detected once. The rearrangement uses TRBV6-6 and TRBJ2-1; D is possibly TRBD2 (5 bases). V lost 0 bases, J lost 10 bases, and 7 bases lay in between. This CDR3 has 12 amino acids. CDR1 and CDR2 from the germline V gene are MNHNY and SVGAGI (reference sequence). As DNA, the CDR3 is TGTGCCAGCAGTTACTCAGCGGCGGAGCAGTTCTTC. This sequence encodes CASSYSAAEQFF.

This sequence joins TRBV20-1 and TRBJ1-2; D is unresolved. This CDR3 has 14 amino acids. V lost 5 bases and J 0 bases, leaving 13 bases between the germline ends. Germline V gene sequence: CDR1 DFQATT, CDR2 SNEGSKA (reference sequence). The CDR3 here is CSASIRGPNYGYTF. Written as DNA, the CDR3 is TGCAGTGCTTCGATACGAGGGCCTAACTATGGCTACACCTTC.

This clonotype was seen a handful of times. A much more abundant neighbour one base away suggests this may be a read error. The chain is built from TRBV5-1 and TRBJ2-1; 10 nucleotides agree with TRBD2. The ends lost 1 base at V and 9 bases at J; junction bases unmatched: 7. The CDR3 loop spans 15 amino acids. Germline V gene sequence: CDR1 SGHRS, CDR2 YFSETQ. CDR3: CASSLTSGAGSEQFF. CDR3 nucleotide sequence: TGCGCCAGCAGCTTGACTAGCGGGGCCGGCAGTGAGCAGTTCTTC.

Many counts were recorded for this clonotype. This rearrangement joins TRBV14 to TRBJ1-2; D is uncertain. The CDR3 has 12 amino acids. V was shortened by 3 bases and J by 2 bases, with 4 bases between the two germline ends. Looked up from germline, CDR1 is SGHDN and CDR2 is FVKESK. The DNA for the CDR3 is TGTGCCAGCAGCCACCGGAACTATGGCTACACCTTC. It is translated as CASSHRNYGYTF.

V is TRBV7-3 and J is TRBJ2-1; 12 nucleotides match TRBD2. Germline V gene lookup returns CDR1 SGHTA and CDR2 FQGTGA. The CDR3 totals 15 residues. J was trimmed by 8 bases and V by 9 bases; bases with no gene match: 11. CDR3 sequence (DNA): TGTGCCAGTAGCGCCCGGACTAGCGGGAACCATGAGCAGTTCTTC. It translates to CASSARTSGNHEQFF.

This clonotype occurred a few times. The chain uses TRBV7-2 and TRBJ1-6; D call uncertain. The V gene's germline CDR1 is SGHTA and CDR2 FQGNSA. V was cut by 3 bases and J by 9 bases, with 12 bases left in between. The CDR3 runs 14 residues. DNA of the CDR3: TGTGCCAGCAGCTTGGAACATCCCAGTTCACCCCTCCACTTT. Residues: CASSLEHPSSPLHF. Full variable domain (outside the CDR3, taken from reference TRBV7-2 and TRBJ1-6): GAGVSQSPSNKVTEKGKDVELRCDPISGHTALYWYRQSLGQGLEFLIYFQGNSAPDKSGLPSDRFSAERTGGSVSTLTIQRTQQEDSAVYLCASSLEHPSSPLHFGNGTRLTVT.

The chain has TRBV5-1 and TRBJ2-1; D is uncertain. Germline V gene lookup returns CDR1 SGHRS and CDR2 YFSETQ. V dropped 0 bases and J dropped 7 bases, with 14 bases sitting between them. The CDR3 has 15 amino acids. The CDR3 reads CASSLGARIGNEQFF. CDR3 in DNA: TGCGCCAGCAGCTTGGGGGCCAGAATAGGAAATGAGCAGTTCTTC.

This clonotype was seen repeatedly, ten times or more. The rearrangement uses TRBV20-1 and TRBJ1-4; D perhaps matches TRBD1 (6 bases). Germline CDR1 is DFQATT and CDR2 is SNEGSKA (reference sequence). Trimming took off 5 bases at V and 3 bases at J, with 13 bases between the two ends. CDR3 length equals 14 residues. CDR3 in DNA: TGCAGTGCTGAACAGGGATCCTCTAATGAAAAACTGTTTTTT. This gives the protein CSAEQGSSNEKLFF.

This clonotype showed up just once. The rearrangement uses TRBV7-2 and TRBJ1-2; possibly TRBD1 for D (6 bases). V was pared by 1 base and J by 0 bases, with 9 bases between. The germline CDR1 and CDR2 sequences are SGHTA and FQGNSA. This CDR3 contains 15 residues. The CDR3 region has the DNA TGTGCCAGCAGCTTAGGGGGGCAGACTAACTATGGCTACACCTTC. The encoded protein is CASSLGGQTNYGYTF.

This clonotype was found once. Compared with germline, one end of the junction differs, possibly owing to a read error. The rearrangement uses TRBV10-3 and TRBJ1-2, with TRBD1 as a possible D gene (5 bases). The CDR3 has 11 amino acids. Germline loops: CDR1 ENHRY, CDR2 SYGVKD. The DNA of the CDR3 is TGTGCAATCAGTGACCTATGGGGCCACACCTTC. It encodes CAISDLWGHTF.

This chain joins TRBV10-3 and TRBJ1-1; D is perhaps TRBD1 (5 bases). Germline assignment: CDR1 ENHRY and CDR2 SYGVKD. CDR3 length: 15 amino acids. V was pared by 6 bases and J by 0 bases, with 14 bases between. This CDR3 reads CAISHSRGVNTEAFF. The CDR3 DNA is TGTGCCATCAGCCACAGCCGAGGGGTGAACACTGAAGCTTTCTTT.

The chain joins TRBV24-1 to TRBJ2-1; 15 nucleotides line up with TRBD2. This CDR3 has 18 amino acids. The V gene end was trimmed by 2 bases and the J gene end by 6 bases; junction bases not matched to a gene: 7. The germline V gene encodes CDR1 KGHDR and CDR2 SFDVKD. CDR3 protein: CATSDSRTSGGAGNEQFF. For the CDR3, the DNA is TGTGCCACCAGTGATTCCAGGACTAGCGGGGGGGCCGGCAATGAGCAGTTCTTC.

This clonotype was observed many times. The chain combines TRBV2 with TRBJ1-5; TRBD1 is a possible D gene (5 bases). Between the trimmed V and J ends, which lost 6 bases and 2 bases, there was a span of 14 bases. Germline CDR1 reads SNHLY; CDR2 reads FYNNEI. The CDR3 has 15 amino acids. The chain's CDR3 is CASSQGGTGNQPQHF. The CDR3 DNA reads as TGTGCCAGCAGCCAGGGAGGTACAGGCAATCAGCCCCAGCATTTT. The full variable domain, in which reference TRBV2 and TRBJ1-5 provide the parts outside the CDR3, is EPEVTQTPSHQVTQMGQEVILRCVPISNHLYFYWYRQILGQKVEFLVSFYNNEISEKSEIFDDQFSVERPDGSNFTLKIRSTKLEDSAMYFCASSQGGTGNQPQHFGDGTRLSIL.